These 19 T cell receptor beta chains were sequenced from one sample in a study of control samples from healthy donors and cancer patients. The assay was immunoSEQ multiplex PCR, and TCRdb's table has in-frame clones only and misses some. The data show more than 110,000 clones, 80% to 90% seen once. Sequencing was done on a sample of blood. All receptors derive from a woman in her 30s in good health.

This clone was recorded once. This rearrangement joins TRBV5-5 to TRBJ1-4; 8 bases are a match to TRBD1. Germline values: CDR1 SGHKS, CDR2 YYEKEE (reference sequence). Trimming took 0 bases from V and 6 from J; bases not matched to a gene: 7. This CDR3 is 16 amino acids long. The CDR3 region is CASSLDLPGQDEKLFF. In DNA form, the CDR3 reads TGTGCCAGCAGCTTGGATCTCCCGGGACAGGATGAAAAACTGTTTTTT.

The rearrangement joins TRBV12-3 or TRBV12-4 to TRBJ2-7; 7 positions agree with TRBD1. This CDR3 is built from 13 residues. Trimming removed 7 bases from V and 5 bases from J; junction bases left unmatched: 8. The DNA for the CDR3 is TGTGCCAGCAATCCGGGACAGTACCACGAGCAGTACTTC. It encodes CASNPGQYHEQYF.

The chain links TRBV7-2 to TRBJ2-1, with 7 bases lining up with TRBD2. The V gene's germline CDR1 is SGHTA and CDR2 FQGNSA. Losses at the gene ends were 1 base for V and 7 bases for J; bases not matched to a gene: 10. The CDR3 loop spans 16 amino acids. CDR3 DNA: TGTGCCAGCAGCTTAGGGGCTGCGGGAGCGCATAATGAGCAGTTCTTC. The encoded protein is CASSLGAAGAHNEQFF.

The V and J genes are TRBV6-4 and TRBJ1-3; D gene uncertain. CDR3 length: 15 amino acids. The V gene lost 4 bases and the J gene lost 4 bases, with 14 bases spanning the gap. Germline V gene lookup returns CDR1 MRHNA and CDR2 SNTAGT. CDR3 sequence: CASSANFMEGNTIYF. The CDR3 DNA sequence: TGTGCCAGCAGTGCTAACTTTATGGAAGGAAACACCATATATTTT.

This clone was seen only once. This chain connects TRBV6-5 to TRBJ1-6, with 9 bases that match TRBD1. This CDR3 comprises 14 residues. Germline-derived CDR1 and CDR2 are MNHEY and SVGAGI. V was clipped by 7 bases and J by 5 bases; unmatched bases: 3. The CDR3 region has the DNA TGTGCCAGCACCGGACAGGGGAATAATTCACCCCTCCACTTT. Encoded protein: CASTGQGNNSPLHF.

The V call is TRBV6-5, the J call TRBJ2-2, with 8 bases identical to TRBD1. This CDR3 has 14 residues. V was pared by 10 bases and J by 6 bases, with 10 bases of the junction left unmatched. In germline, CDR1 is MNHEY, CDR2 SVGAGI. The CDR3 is CATPQGAWPGELFF. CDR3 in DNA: TGTGCCACACCTCAGGGGGCTTGGCCCGGGGAGCTGTTTTTT.

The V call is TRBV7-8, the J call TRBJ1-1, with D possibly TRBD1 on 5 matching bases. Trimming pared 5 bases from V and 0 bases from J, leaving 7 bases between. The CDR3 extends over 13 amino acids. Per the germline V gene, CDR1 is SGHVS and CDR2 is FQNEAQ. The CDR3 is CASSPGLNTEAFF. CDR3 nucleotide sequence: TGTGCCAGCAGCCCGGGACTGAACACTGAAGCTTTCTTT.

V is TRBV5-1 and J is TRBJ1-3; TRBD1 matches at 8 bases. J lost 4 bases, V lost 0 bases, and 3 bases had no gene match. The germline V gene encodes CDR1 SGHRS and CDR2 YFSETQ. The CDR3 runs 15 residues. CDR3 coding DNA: TGCGCCAGCAGCTTGGAGGGACAGGAGGGAAACACCATATATTTT. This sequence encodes CASSLEGQEGNTIYF.

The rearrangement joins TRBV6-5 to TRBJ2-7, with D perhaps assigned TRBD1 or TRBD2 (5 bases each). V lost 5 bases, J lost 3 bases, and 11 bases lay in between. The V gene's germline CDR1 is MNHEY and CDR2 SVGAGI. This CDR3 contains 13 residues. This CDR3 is CASSPGRSYEQYF. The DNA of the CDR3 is TGTGCCAGCAGTCCGGGACGGAGCTACGAGCAGTACTTC.

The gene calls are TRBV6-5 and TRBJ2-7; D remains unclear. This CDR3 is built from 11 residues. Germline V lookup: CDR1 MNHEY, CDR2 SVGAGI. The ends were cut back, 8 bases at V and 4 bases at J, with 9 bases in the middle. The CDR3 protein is CASLELYEQYF. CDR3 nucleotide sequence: TGTGCCAGCCTCGAACTTTACGAGCAGTACTTC.

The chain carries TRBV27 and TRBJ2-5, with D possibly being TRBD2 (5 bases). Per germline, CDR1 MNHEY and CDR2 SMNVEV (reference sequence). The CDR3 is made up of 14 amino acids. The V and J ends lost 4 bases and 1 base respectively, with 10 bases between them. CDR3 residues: CASSSRESQETQYF. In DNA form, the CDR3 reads TGTGCCAGCAGTTCTAGGGAGAGCCAAGAGACCCAGTACTTC.

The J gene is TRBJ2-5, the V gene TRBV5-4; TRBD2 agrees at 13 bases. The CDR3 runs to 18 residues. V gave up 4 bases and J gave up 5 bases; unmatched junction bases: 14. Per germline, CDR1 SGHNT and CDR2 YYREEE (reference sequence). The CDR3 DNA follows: TGTGCCAGCAGCCCCGCGCCGGGGACTAGCGGGAAACGGGAGACCCAGTACTTC. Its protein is CASSPAPGTSGKRETQYF.

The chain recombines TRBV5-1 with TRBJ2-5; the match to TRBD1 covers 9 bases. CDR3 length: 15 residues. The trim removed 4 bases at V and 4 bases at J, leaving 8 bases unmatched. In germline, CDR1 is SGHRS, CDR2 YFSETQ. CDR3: CASSPTQGAGETQYF. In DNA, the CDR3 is TGCGCCAGCAGCCCGACACAGGGGGCCGGAGAGACCCAGTACTTC.

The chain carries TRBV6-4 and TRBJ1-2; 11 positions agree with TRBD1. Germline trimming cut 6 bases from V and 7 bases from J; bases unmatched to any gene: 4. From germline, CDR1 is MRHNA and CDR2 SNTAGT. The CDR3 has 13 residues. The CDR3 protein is CASSGQGATGYTF. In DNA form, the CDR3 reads TGTGCCAGCAGCGGACAGGGGGCAACTGGCTACACCTTC.

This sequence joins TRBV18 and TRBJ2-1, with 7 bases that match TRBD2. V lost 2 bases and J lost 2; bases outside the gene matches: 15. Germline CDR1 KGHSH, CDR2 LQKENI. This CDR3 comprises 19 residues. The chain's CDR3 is CASSPGVTGVGGAYNEQFF. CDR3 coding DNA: TGTGCCAGCTCACCAGGTGTCACGGGAGTGGGAGGGGCCTACAATGAGCAGTTCTTC.

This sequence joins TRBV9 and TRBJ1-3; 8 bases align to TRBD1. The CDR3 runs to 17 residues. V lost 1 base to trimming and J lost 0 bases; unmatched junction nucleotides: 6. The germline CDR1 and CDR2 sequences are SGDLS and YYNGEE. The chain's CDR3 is CASSVSGTGPSGNTIYF. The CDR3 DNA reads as TGTGCCAGCAGCGTATCGGGGACAGGCCCCTCTGGAAACACCATATATTTT.

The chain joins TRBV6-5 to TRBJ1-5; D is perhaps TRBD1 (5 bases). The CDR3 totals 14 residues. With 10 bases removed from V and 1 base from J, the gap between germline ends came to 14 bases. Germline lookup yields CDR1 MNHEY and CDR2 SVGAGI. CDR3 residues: CATSVRESNQPQHF. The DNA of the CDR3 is TGTGCCACCTCCGTCAGGGAAAGCAATCAGCCCCAGCATTTT.

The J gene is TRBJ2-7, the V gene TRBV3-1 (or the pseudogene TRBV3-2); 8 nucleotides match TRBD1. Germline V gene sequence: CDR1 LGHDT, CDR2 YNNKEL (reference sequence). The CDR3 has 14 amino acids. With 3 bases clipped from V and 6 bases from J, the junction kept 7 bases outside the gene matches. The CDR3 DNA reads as TGTGCCAGCAGCCAGGTTCAGGGGGCCGGCGAGCAGTACTTC. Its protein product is CASSQVQGAGEQYF.

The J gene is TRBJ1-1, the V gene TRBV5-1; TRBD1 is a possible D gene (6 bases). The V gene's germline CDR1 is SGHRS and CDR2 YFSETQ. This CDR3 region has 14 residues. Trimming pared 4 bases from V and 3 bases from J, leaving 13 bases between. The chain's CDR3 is CASSSDRYDTEAFF. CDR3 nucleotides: TGCGCCAGCAGCAGTGACAGGTACGACACTGAAGCTTTCTTT.